The present TCR beta chain was sequenced within a study of human T cells and chemical hapten exposure. Time point meaning: pre-sensitization, week 0. Regarding treatment: therapeutic diphenylcyclopropenone sensitization with weekly scalp DPC. In the library, unique molecular identifiers were attached to individual cDNA molecules. TCRdb reprocessed the RACE reads via MiXCR and lists one record per CDR3 protein. This sample has some 300,000 distinct CDR3 sequences, with 5.5% found just once. This clonotype showed up many times. No antigen is known for it. General study findings and limits: Controls had significantly fewer large CDR3 similarity clusters than were formed by expanded TCRs.

This clonotype was sampled from a woman between 18 and 30 years old with alopecia areata. Some clones in this sample may be carry-over from other donors' samples. The sample in question was whole blood, obtained in connection with sensitization to the hapten diphenylcyclopropenone (DPC).

CDR3 amino acids: CASSVVRGTQETQYF. CDR3 bases: TGCGCCAGCAGCGTAGTACGGGGGACACAAGAGACCCAGTACTTC. The chain joins TRBV5-1 to TRBJ2-5; the D gene could be TRBD1 or TRBD2 (6 bases each). Trimming pared 4 bases from V and 2 bases from J, leaving 15 bases between. Germline assignment: CDR1 SGHRS and CDR2 YFSETQ. CDR3 length: 15 amino acids.